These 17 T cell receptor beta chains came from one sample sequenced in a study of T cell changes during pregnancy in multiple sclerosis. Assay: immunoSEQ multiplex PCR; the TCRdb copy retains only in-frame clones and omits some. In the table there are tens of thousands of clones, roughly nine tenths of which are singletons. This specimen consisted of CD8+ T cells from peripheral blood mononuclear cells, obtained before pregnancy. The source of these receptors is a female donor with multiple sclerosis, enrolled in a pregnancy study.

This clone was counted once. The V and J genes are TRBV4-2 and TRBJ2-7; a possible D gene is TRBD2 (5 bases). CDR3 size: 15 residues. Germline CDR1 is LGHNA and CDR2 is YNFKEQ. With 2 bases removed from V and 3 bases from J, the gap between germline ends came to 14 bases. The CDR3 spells CASSQHRYGNYEQYF. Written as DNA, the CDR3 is TGTGCCAGCAGCCAACATAGATACGGGAACTACGAGCAGTACTTC.

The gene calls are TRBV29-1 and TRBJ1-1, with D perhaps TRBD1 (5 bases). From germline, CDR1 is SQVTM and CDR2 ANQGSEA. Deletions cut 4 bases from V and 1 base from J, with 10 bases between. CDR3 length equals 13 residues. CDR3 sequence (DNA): TGCAGCGTTGTTCCAGGGTCGAACACTGAAGCTTTCTTT. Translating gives CSVVPGSNTEAFF.

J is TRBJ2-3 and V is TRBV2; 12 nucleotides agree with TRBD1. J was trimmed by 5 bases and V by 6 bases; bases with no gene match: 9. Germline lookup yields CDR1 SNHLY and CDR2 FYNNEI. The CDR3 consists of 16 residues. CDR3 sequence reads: CASRAKGQGARDTQYF. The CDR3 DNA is TGTGCCAGCAGGGCAAAGGGACAGGGGGCGCGAGATACGCAGTATTTT.

The CDR3 loop is CASSEDRSVSSYNEQFF. In DNA form, the CDR3 reads TGTGCCAGCAGTGAAGACAGGAGCGTATCCTCCTACAATGAGCAGTTCTTC. The chain has TRBV6-1 and TRBJ2-1; maybe TRBD1 (5 bases). Trimming left V 1 base short and J 0 bases short, with 13 bases between. Germline CDR1 and CDR2: MNHNS and SASEGT. The CDR3 consists of 17 residues.

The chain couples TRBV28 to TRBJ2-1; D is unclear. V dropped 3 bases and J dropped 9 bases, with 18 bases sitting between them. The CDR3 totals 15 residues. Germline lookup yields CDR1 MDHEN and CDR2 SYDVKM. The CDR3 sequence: CASSFFAIRNGEQFF. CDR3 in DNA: TGTGCCAGCAGTTTTTTTGCTATCCGAAACGGTGAGCAGTTCTTC.

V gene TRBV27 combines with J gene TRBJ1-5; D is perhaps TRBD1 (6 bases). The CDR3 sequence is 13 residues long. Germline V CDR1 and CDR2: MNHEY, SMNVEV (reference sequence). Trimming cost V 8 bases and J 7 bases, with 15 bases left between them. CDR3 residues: CASATGRNQPQHF. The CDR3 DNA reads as TGTGCCAGCGCGACAGGAAGGAACCAGCCCCAGCATTTT.

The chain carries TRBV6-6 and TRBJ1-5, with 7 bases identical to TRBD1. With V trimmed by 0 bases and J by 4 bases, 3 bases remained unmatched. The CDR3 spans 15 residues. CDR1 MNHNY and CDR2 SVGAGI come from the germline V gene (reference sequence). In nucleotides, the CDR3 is TGTGCCAGCAGTTACTCGACAGGGCTAAATCAGCCCCAGCATTTT. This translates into CASSYSTGLNQPQHF.

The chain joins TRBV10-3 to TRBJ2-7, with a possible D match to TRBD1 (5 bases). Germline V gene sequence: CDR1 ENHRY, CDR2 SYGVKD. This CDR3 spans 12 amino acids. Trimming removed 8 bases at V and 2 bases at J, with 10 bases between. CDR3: CAIQAGTYEQYF. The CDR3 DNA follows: TGTGCCATCCAAGCAGGGACCTACGAGCAGTACTTC.

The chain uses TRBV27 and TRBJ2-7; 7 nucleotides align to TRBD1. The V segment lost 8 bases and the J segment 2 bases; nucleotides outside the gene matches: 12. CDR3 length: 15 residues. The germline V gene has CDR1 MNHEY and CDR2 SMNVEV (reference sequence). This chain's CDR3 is CASSMGGTEPYEQYF. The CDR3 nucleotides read TGTGCCAGCTCCATGGGTGGGACAGAACCCTACGAGCAGTACTTC.

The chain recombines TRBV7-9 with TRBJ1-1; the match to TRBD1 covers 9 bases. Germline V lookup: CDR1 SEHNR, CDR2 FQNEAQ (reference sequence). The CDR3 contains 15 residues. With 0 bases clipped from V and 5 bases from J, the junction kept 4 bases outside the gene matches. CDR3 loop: CASSLATGGRTEAFF. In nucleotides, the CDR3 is TGTGCCAGCAGCTTAGCGACAGGGGGTAGGACTGAAGCTTTCTTT.

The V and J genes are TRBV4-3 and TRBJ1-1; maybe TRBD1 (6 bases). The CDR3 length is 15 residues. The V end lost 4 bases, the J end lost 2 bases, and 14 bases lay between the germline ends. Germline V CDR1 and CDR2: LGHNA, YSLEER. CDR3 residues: CASSPRAGANTEAFF. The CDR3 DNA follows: TGCGCCAGCAGCCCGAGGGCGGGGGCCAACACTGAAGCTTTCTTT.

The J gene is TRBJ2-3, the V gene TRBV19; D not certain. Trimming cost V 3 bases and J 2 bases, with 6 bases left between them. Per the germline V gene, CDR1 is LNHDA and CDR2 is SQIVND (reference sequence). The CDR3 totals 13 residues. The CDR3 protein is CASSILTTDTQYF. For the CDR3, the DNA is TGTGCCAGTAGTATCCTAACCACAGATACGCAGTATTTT.

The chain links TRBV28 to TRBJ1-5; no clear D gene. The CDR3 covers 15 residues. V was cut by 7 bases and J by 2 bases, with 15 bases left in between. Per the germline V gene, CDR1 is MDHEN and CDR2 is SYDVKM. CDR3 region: CASTPLWQGNQPQHF. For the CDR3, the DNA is TGTGCCAGCACTCCCCTCTGGCAGGGCAATCAGCCCCAGCATTTT.

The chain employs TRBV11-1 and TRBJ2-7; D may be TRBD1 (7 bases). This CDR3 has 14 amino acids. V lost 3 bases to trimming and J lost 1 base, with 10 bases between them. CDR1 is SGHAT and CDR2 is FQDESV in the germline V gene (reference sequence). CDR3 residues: CASSFAGQSYEQYF. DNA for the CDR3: TGTGCCAGCAGCTTCGCGGGACAGTCCTACGAGCAGTACTTC.

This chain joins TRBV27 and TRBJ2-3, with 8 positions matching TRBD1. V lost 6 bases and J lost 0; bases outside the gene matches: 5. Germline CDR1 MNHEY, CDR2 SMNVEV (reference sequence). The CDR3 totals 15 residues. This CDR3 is CASRNTGGSTDTQYF. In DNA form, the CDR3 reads TGTGCCAGCAGAAATACAGGGGGGAGCACAGATACGCAGTATTTT.

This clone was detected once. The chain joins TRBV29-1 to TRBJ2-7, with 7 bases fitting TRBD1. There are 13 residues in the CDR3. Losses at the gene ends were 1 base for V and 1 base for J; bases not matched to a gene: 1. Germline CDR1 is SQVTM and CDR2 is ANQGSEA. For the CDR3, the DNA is TGCAGCGTTGAAGGGGACAGTTCCTACGAGCAGTACTTC. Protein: CSVEGDSSYEQYF.

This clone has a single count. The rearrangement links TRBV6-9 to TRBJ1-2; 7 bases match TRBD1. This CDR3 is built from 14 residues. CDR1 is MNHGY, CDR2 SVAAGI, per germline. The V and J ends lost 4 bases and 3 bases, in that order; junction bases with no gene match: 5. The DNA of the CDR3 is TGTGCCAGCAGTTTAATTACAGGGGACTATGGCTACACCTTC. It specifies CASSLITGDYGYTF.